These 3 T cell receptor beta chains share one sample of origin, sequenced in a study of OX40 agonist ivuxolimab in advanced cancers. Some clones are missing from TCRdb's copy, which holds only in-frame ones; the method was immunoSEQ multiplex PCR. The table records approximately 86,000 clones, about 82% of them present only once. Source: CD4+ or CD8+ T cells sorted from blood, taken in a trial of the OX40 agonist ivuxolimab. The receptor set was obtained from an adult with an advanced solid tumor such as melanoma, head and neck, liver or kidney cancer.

The CDR3 is CATRGHGELFF. The CDR3 DNA reads as TGTGCCACCCGGGGTCACGGGGAGCTGTTTTTT. The V and J genes are TRBV2 and TRBJ2-2; TRBD2 is a possible D gene (5 bases). Trimming stripped 10 bases from V and 7 bases from J, with 10 bases between. This CDR3 comprises 11 residues. Germline V lookup: CDR1 SNHLY, CDR2 FYNNEI.

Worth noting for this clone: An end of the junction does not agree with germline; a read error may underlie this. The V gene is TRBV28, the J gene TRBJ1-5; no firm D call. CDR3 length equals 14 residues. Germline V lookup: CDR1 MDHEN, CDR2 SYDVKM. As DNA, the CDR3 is TGTGCCAGCAGTTCCCGAACTTATAGGGCGCGGGTCAATTTT. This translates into CASSSRTYRARVNF.

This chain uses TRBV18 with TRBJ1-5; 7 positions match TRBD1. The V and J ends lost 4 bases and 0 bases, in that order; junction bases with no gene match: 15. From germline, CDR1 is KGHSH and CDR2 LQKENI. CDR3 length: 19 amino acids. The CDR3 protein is CASSRGIGTAANSNQPQHF. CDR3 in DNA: TGTGCCAGCTCACGTGGTATAGGGACAGCCGCAAATAGCAATCAGCCCCAGCATTTT.